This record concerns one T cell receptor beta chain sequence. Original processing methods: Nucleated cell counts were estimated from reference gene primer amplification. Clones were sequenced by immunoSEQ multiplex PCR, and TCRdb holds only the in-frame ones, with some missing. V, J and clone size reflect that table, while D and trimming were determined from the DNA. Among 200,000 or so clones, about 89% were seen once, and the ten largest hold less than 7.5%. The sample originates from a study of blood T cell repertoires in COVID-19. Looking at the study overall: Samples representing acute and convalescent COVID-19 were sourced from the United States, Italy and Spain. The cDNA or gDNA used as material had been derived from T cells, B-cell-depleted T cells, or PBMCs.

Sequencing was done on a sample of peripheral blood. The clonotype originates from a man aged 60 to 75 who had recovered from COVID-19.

The CDR3 nucleotides are TGTGCCAGCAGTCGGGGGTTTGGGACAGACAATAAGAAAACTAATGAAAAACTGTTTTTT. It translates to CASSRGFGTDNKKTNEKLFF. The chain recombines TRBV6-6 with TRBJ1-4; 7 bases line up with TRBD1. The CDR3 spans 20 residues. CDR1 is MNHNY and CDR2 is SVGAGI in the germline V gene (reference sequence). V lost 5 bases and J lost 1; bases outside the gene matches: 19.